The 19 T cell receptor beta chains given below trace back to one sample, sequenced in a study of vaccination and CD4 T cells after COVID-19. TCRdb called the PCR reads again in MiXCR, with one record for every CDR3 protein. The table has about 15,000 distinct CDR3 sequences, approximately 72% seen once. Sequenced here: CD4+ T cells from blood, sampled after SARS-CoV-2 vaccination. Every receptor here comes from a human donor who had recovered from COVID-19.

The chain is built from TRBV20-1 and TRBJ2-5; 10 nucleotides match TRBD2. Germline CDR1 and CDR2: DFQATT and SNEGSKA (reference sequence). V lost 6 bases, J lost 4 bases, and 11 bases stayed unmatched. The CDR3 length is 15 residues. This CDR3 is CSATILAGDGETQYF. Here the CDR3 DNA reads TGCAGTGCGACTATCCTAGCGGGAGACGGAGAGACCCAGTACTTC.

The CDR3 protein is CASSIIGGTEAFF. In nucleotides, the CDR3 is TGTGCCAGTAGTATTATAGGGGGCACTGAAGCTTTCTTT. The chain links TRBV19 to TRBJ1-1, with a tentative D call TRBD1 (6 bases). The V end was cut by 3 bases, the J end by 4 bases, with 9 bases between. This CDR3 has 13 amino acids. In germline, CDR1 is LNHDA, CDR2 SQIVND (reference sequence).

The chain recombines TRBV27 with TRBJ1-2; 8 bases map to TRBD1. J gave up 7 bases and V 5 bases, and 15 bases lay outside the gene matches. CDR1 and CDR2 from the germline V gene are MNHEY and SMNVEV (reference sequence). CDR3 length: 16 amino acids. Here the CDR3 reads CASSQGAPPHRGGYTF. In DNA form, the CDR3 reads TGTGCCAGCAGTCAGGGGGCGCCCCCACATCGGGGTGGCTACACCTTC.

The chain carries TRBV10-2 and TRBJ2-2, with TRBD1 identical over 8 bases. The junction had 1 base not matched to a gene; V was cut back by 2 bases and J by 5 bases. The CDR3 is made up of 14 amino acids. The germline CDR1 and CDR2 sequences are WSHSY and SAAADI. For the CDR3, the DNA is TGCGCCAGCAGTGAGACAGGGGGGACCGGGGAGCTGTTTTTT. Encoded protein: CASSETGGTGELFF.

This chain links TRBV20-1 with TRBJ2-7; TRBD2 might be the D (7 bases). Germline V gives CDR1 DFQATT, CDR2 SNEGSKA (reference sequence). The CDR3 extends over 15 amino acids. V was pared by 6 bases and J by 5 bases, with 23 bases between. The CDR3, as DNA: TGCAGTGCCCTCCTCGGAACAGGGAGGGGAAACGAGCAGTACTTC. As protein: CSALLGTGRGNEQYF.

This clonotype was observed a handful of times. The chain has TRBV20-1 and TRBJ1-1, with D unclear. The germline V gene has CDR1 DFQATT and CDR2 SNEGSKA (reference sequence). The CDR3 covers 13 residues. V lost 6 bases to trimming and J lost 0 bases, with 11 bases between them. CDR3 in DNA: TGCAGTGCGAGAAATCCAGTGAACACTGAAGCTTTCTTT. It yields the protein CSARNPVNTEAFF.

This clonotype was recorded a few times. The chain recombines TRBV7-2 with TRBJ2-3; 8 bases fit TRBD1. Germline-derived CDR1 and CDR2 are SGHTA and FQGNSA. Trimming took 3 bases from V and 1 from J; bases not matched to a gene: 3. This CDR3 contains 15 residues. The DNA for the CDR3 is TGTGCCAGCAGCTTCACGGGACAGGGCACAGATACGCAGTATTTT. As protein: CASSFTGQGTDTQYF.

This chain uses TRBV28 with TRBJ1-4, with 7 bases aligning to TRBD1. The CDR3 runs to 13 residues. Trimming at V came to 8 bases and at J to 7 bases, leaving 7 bases not matched to a gene. The germline CDR1 and CDR2 sequences are MDHEN and SYDVKM. CDR3: CASLDRESEKLFF. CDR3 nucleotides: TGTGCCAGCCTCGACAGGGAATCTGAAAAACTGTTTTTT.

The chain is built from TRBV21-1 and TRBJ2-3; the table assigns TRBD1, which was not confirmed against the DNA. TRBV21-1 is designated a pseudogene. This CDR3 is built from 18 residues. The CDR3 nucleotides are TGTGCCAGCAGCAAGGATCCGGACAGAGAAAGTATCACAGATACGCAGTATTTT. Protein sequence: CASSKDPDRESITDTQYF.

This clonotype was detected only once. The V gene is TRBV9, the J gene TRBJ1-6, with D perhaps TRBD1 (6 bases). The V end lost 3 bases, the J end lost 4 bases, and 14 bases lay between the germline ends. The CDR3 is 16 residues long. Germline CDR1 is SGDLS and CDR2 is YYNGEE. This chain's CDR3 is CASSETGGRYNSPLHF. The CDR3 nucleotides are TGTGCCAGCAGCGAAACCGGGGGGCGATATAATTCACCCCTCCACTTT.

This clonotype has just a few counts. The V call is TRBV6-1, the J call TRBJ1-6, with 9 bases that match TRBD1. The trim removed 2 bases at V and 9 bases at J, leaving 5 bases unmatched. CDR1 and CDR2 from the germline V gene are MNHNS and SASEGT. The CDR3 contains 15 residues. CDR3 coding DNA: TGTGCCAGCAGTGAATTAGGACAGGGGATTTCACCCCTCCACTTT. It translates to CASSELGQGISPLHF.

This sequence joins TRBV20-1 and TRBJ1-3; TRBD1 is a possible D gene (5 bases). The V end was cut by 3 bases, the J end by 0 bases, with 9 bases between. CDR3 length: 14 amino acids. Germline lookup yields CDR1 DFQATT and CDR2 SNEGSKA (reference sequence). The CDR3 is CSASQGSSGNTIYF. CDR3 sequence (DNA): TGCAGTGCTAGTCAGGGCAGCTCTGGAAACACCATATATTTT.

The chain combines TRBV20-1 with TRBJ2-3; TRBD2 agrees at 10 bases. The CDR3 sequence is 15 residues long. The V and J ends lost 4 bases and 2 bases, in that order; junction bases with no gene match: 6. Germline V gene sequence: CDR1 DFQATT, CDR2 SNEGSKA (reference sequence). The CDR3 DNA sequence: TGCAGTGCTATCCGGACTAGCGGTTTCACAGATACGCAGTATTTT. Translation gives CSAIRTSGFTDTQYF.

The chain recombines TRBV5-1 with TRBJ1-2, with 8 bases lining up with TRBD1. V lost 5 bases to trimming and J lost 5 bases; unmatched junction nucleotides: 2. Germline loops: CDR1 SGHRS, CDR2 YFSETQ. This CDR3 comprises 12 residues. The CDR3 DNA reads TGCGCCAGCAGGGGACAGGTTTATGGCTACACCTTC. It translates to CASRGQVYGYTF.

The chain is built from TRBV5-6 and TRBJ1-2, with TRBD1 as a possible D gene (5 bases). This CDR3 region has 17 residues. Germline V gene data show CDR1 as SGHDT and CDR2 as YYEEEE. The V end lost 2 bases, the J end lost 7 bases, and 24 bases lay between the germline ends. CDR3 loop: CASSLFGASGPRGGYTF. The CDR3 nucleotides are TGTGCCAGCAGCTTATTTGGGGCCTCAGGGCCTCGGGGTGGCTACACCTTC.

CDR3 sequence (DNA): TGCAGTGCAACTAACCGGGACAGCCGGGCTCAGCCCCAGCATTTT. Translated: CSATNRDSRAQPQHF. The chain couples TRBV20-1 to TRBJ1-5; 7 nucleotides match TRBD1. Germline V CDR1 and CDR2: DFQATT, SNEGSKA (reference sequence). J was trimmed by 6 bases and V by 6 bases; bases with no gene match: 14. The CDR3 sequence is 15 residues long.

This clonotype occurred a few times. This rearrangement joins TRBV2 to TRBJ1-1; TRBD1 might be the D (5 bases). The CDR3 consists of 12 residues. V lost 2 bases to trimming and J lost 10 bases, with 11 bases between them. Germline CDR1 and CDR2: SNHLY and FYNNEI. In DNA, the CDR3 is TGTGCCAGCAGTGAAATGTCGGGGGTAGCTTTCTTT. This gives the protein CASSEMSGVAFF.

The chain uses TRBV20-1 and TRBJ1-4; 9 bases line up with TRBD1. The germline V gene has CDR1 DFQATT and CDR2 SNEGSKA (reference sequence). J gave up 2 bases and V 2 bases, and 12 bases lay outside the gene matches. This CDR3 has 18 amino acids. CDR3 nucleotides: TGCAGTGCTAGACCACCTTGGGGGACAGGGACTACTAATGAAAAACTGTTTTTT. It encodes CSARPPWGTGTTNEKLFF.

Remarks on this clonotype: Likely a read error: the CDR3 ends without its conserved phenylalanine or tryptophan. CDR3 sequence reads: CASSRKYQETQYS. CDR3 nucleotides: TGTGCCAGCAGTAGGAAGTACCAAGAGACCCAGTACTCC. The chain carries TRBV27 and TRBJ2-5; D call uncertain. This CDR3 is 13 amino acids long. V was trimmed by 5 bases and J by 0 bases, leaving 7 bases between them. Germline CDR1 and CDR2: MNHEY and SMNVEV (reference sequence).